In this sample, the clone carrying this TCR beta chain turned up many times. The target antigen is unknown. This record comes from a study of tumor and adjacent non-tumor tissue in lung cancer. Study-level background: Patients comprised 12 adenocarcinoma, a couple of squamous cell carcinoma and 1 small cell lung cancer.

No cell sorting was done before RNA was extracted from the tissue. This CDR3 is built from 13 residues. V lost 5 bases and J 3 bases, leaving 11 bases between the germline ends. Germline V gives CDR1 PRHDT, CDR2 FYEKMQ (reference sequence). Findings and caveats of the study: Higher tumor TCR diversity was associated with shorter survival. Tumor repertoires had a smaller top 100 clone share than normal lung.

A modified ARM-PCR protocol with three rounds of nested PCR amplified TCRbeta. From the multiplex PCR reads, TCRdb called clonotypes with MiXCR, one entry per CDR3 protein. The sample has 91,000 or so distinct CDR3 sequences; 67% are singletons. Sequenced sample: lung tumor tissue. The chain joins TRBV13 to TRBJ2-7, with D unclear. The source of this sequence is a man in his sixties with non-small cell lung cancer. The chain's CDR3 is CASSPWSVYEQYF. CDR3 DNA: TGTGCCAGCAGCCCCTGGTCGGTCTACGAGCAGTACTTC.